One sample yielded the 23 T cell receptor beta chains listed below, sequenced in a study of CD8 T cells in ankylosing spondylitis. TCRdb redid the calling of the 5' RACE reads with MiXCR, one entry per CDR3 protein. Altogether under 250,000 distinct CDR3 sequences are present, 6% to 8.5% being singletons, with the ten largest covering more than 13%. Study-level results: Blood of patients with ankylosing spondylitis appeared to be characterized by a TCR beta motif of several highly homologous variants.

No cognate antigen is known for these TCRs. Material: blood, either unsorted or a sorted T cell fraction (not recorded which). These receptors were taken from a male donor with ankylosing spondylitis.

CDR3 in DNA: TGCGCCAGCAGCCAAGATTTTGGGACAGGACGGACTGAAGCTTTCTTT. Encoded protein: CASSQDFGTGRTEAFF. The rearrangement joins TRBV4-3 to TRBJ1-1, with TRBD1 identical over 8 bases. CDR3 length: 16 amino acids. Trimming at V came to 0 bases and at J to 5 bases, leaving 8 bases not matched to a gene. The germline CDR1 and CDR2 sequences are LGHNA and YSLEER.

The V and J genes are TRBV6-5 and TRBJ2-5; 7 positions agree with TRBD2. Per germline, CDR1 MNHEY and CDR2 SVGAGI. This CDR3 has 15 residues. V lost 6 bases to trimming and J lost 7 bases; unmatched junction nucleotides: 14. This CDR3 reads CASSLLGTTGGTQYF. CDR3 coding DNA: TGTGCCAGCAGCTTGCTCGGGACTACGGGAGGGACCCAGTACTTC.

This clonotype was recorded many times. The gene calls are TRBV5-1 and TRBJ2-1, with 13 positions matching TRBD2. The germline gives CDR1 SGHRS, CDR2 YFSETQ. The CDR3 contains 17 residues. V lost 4 bases, J lost 9 bases, and 13 bases stayed unmatched. The CDR3 nucleotides are TGCGCCAGCAGCCGACCGGGCGGACTAGCGGGAGTATCTGAGCAGTTCTTC. It yields the protein CASSRPGGLAGVSEQFF.

This clonotype was counted at least ten times. The chain recombines TRBV7-9 with TRBJ2-2, with D possibly being TRBD1 (5 bases). This CDR3 contains 15 residues. V was shortened by 5 bases and J by 2 bases, with 12 bases between the two germline ends. Germline V gene sequence: CDR1 SEHNR, CDR2 FQNEAQ (reference sequence). This CDR3 reads CASSDRAHNTGELFF. The CDR3 DNA is TGTGCCAGCAGCGACAGAGCCCACAACACCGGGGAGCTGTTTTTT.

This clonotype came up many times. Here the CDR3 DNA reads TGTGCCAGCAGTCGAGGACTAAATCTTCCCTACGAGCAGTACTTC. Translated: CASSRGLNLPYEQYF. The chain carries TRBV2 and TRBJ2-7; D possibly corresponds to TRBD2 (6 bases). V was cut by 5 bases and J by 2 bases, with 16 bases left in between. The length of the CDR3 is 15 residues. CDR1 and CDR2 from the germline V gene are SNHLY and FYNNEI. The full variable domain, with the rest looked up from reference TRBV2 and TRBJ2-7, is EPEVTQTPSHQVTQMGQEVILRCVPISNHLYFYWYRQILGQKVEFLVSFYNNEISEKSEIFDDQFSVERPDGSNFTLKIRSTKLEDSAMYFCASSRGLNLPYEQYFGPGTRLTVT.

This clonotype was picked up many times. The chain combines TRBV29-1 with TRBJ2-7; tentative D call: TRBD2 (6 bases). This CDR3 region has 16 residues. Between the trimmed V and J ends, which lost 4 bases and 7 bases, there was a span of 26 bases. The V gene's germline CDR1 is SQVTM and CDR2 ANQGSEA. In nucleotides, the CDR3 is TGCAGCGTTGGGGTTGAAACCTTATCCCCGACTAGAGAGCAGTACTTC. This sequence encodes CSVGVETLSPTREQYF.

This clonotype was recorded at least ten times. This chain links TRBV7-6 with TRBJ2-1; 10 nucleotides agree with TRBD2. From germline, CDR1 is SGHVS and CDR2 FNYEAQ. CDR3 size: 17 residues. V dropped 1 base and J dropped 8; count of bases not matched to a gene: 11. The CDR3 loop reads CASSLEVLAGEDDEQFF. CDR3 in DNA: TGTGCCAGCAGCTTAGAGGTGCTAGCGGGAGAGGACGATGAGCAGTTCTTC.

This clonotype was seen a handful of times. The chain carries TRBV27 and TRBJ2-5; 12 nucleotides align to TRBD2. The CDR3 runs to 15 residues. V dropped 4 bases and J dropped 5; count of bases not matched to a gene: 5. From germline, CDR1 is MNHEY and CDR2 SMNVEV (reference sequence). The CDR3 loop is CASSSGTSGRETQYF. For the CDR3, the DNA is TGTGCCAGCAGTTCAGGGACTAGCGGGCGGGAGACCCAGTACTTC.

This clonotype has ten or more counts. V usage is TRBV4-1 and J usage is TRBJ2-1, with unresolved D. From germline, CDR1 is MGHRA and CDR2 YSYEKL. The CDR3 is 15 residues long. Trimming stripped 1 base from V and 1 base from J, with 8 bases between. DNA for the CDR3: TGCGCCAGCAGCCAAGCTGCTGCTTCCTACAATGAGCAGTTCTTC. Protein sequence: CASSQAAASYNEQFF.

This clonotype was seen more than once but under ten times. The chain recombines TRBV28 with TRBJ2-7; TRBD1 matches at 12 bases. This CDR3 contains 14 residues. Germline V gene sequence: CDR1 MDHEN, CDR2 SYDVKM. V shed 7 bases and J 7 bases; nucleotides not matched to a gene: 8. The CDR3 is CASTGTGGEGEQYF. CDR3 nucleotide sequence: TGTGCCAGCACCGGGACAGGGGGCGAAGGTGAGCAGTACTTC. The full variable domain, rest sourced from reference TRBV28 and TRBJ2-7, is DVKVTQSSRYLVKRTGEKVFLECVQDMDHENMFWYRQDPGLGLRLIYFSYDVKMKEKGDIPEGYSVSREKKERFSLILESASTNQTSMYLCASTGTGGEGEQYFGPGTRLTVT.

The sample holds many counts of this clonotype. The V and J genes are TRBV4-3 and TRBJ2-7; no definite D call. Germline CDR1 and CDR2: LGHNA and YSLEER. The CDR3 spans 14 residues. The V end lost 0 bases, the J end lost 2 bases, and 8 bases lay between the germline ends. DNA of the CDR3: TGCGCCAGCAGCCAAGATTGGGGAACCTACGAGCAGTACTTC. Translating it yields CASSQDWGTYEQYF.

The table lists this clonotype with many counts. This sequence joins TRBV12-3 or TRBV12-4 and TRBJ2-1, with D unclear. The V gene lost 4 bases and the J gene lost 9 bases, with 16 bases spanning the gap. The CDR3 extends over 14 amino acids. CDR3 protein: CASSSGPWTLEQFF. As DNA, the CDR3 is TGTGCCAGCAGTTCCGGGCCGTGGACGCTTGAGCAGTTCTTC.

This clonotype was seen many times. This chain connects TRBV16 to TRBJ2-1; possibly TRBD2 for D (6 bases). The V end was cut by 4 bases, the J end by 8 bases, with 18 bases between. Germline lookup yields CDR1 KGHSY and CDR2 FQNENV. The CDR3 covers 15 residues. The CDR3 sequence: CASSRPGLLRHEQFF. In DNA, the CDR3 is TGTGCCAGCAGCCGACCGGGACTGCTGCGTCATGAGCAGTTCTTC.

There are many counts of this clonotype. The chain combines TRBV6-5 with TRBJ2-7; D may be TRBD2 (5 bases). The CDR3 extends over 14 amino acids. The V end lost 0 bases, the J end lost 4 bases, and 10 bases lay between the germline ends. Per the germline V gene, CDR1 is MNHEY and CDR2 is SVGAGI. The CDR3: CASSYSGRGYEQYF. Here the CDR3 DNA reads TGTGCCAGCAGTTACTCAGGGAGAGGGTACGAGCAGTACTTC.

With respect to this clonotype: Since a much larger clone is just one base distant, this may be a read error. The J gene is TRBJ2-1, the V gene TRBV5-1; D uncertain. The CDR3 spans 14 residues. Looked up from germline, CDR1 is SGHRS and CDR2 is YFSETQ. Trimming shortened V by 3 bases and J by 4 bases, and 11 bases separated the two germline ends. The CDR3 bases are TGCGCCAGCAGCTGGCGAATCCCATACAATGAGCAGTTCTTC. Protein: CASSWRIPYNEQFF.

The chain employs TRBV29-1 and TRBJ1-1; D unresolved. CDR1 is SQVTM, CDR2 ANQGSEA, per germline. Trimming removed 7 bases at V and 8 bases at J, with 11 bases between. The CDR3 extends over 10 amino acids. The CDR3, as DNA: TGCAGCGCAGCCCCCCCAGAAGCTTTCTTT. Its protein is CSAAPPEAFF. The full variable domain, rest sourced from reference TRBV29-1 and TRBJ1-1, is SAVISQKPSRDICQRGTSLTIQCQVDSQVTMMFWYRQQPGQSLTLIATANQGSEATYESGFVIDKFPISRPNLTFSTLTVSNMSPEDSSIYLCSAAPPEAFFGQGTRLTVV.

This clonotype was picked up a small number of times. The chain employs TRBV20-1 and TRBJ2-7; a weak D match, TRBD2 (5 bases). The CDR3 is made up of 14 amino acids. Trimming took off 0 bases at V and 4 bases at J, with 13 bases between the two ends. Germline CDR1 is DFQATT and CDR2 is SNEGSKA (reference sequence). CDR3 loop: CSARDRETVYEQYF. CDR3 DNA sequence: TGCAGTGCTAGAGATAGGGAGACCGTATACGAGCAGTACTTC.

The V call is TRBV27, the J call TRBJ2-3; 7 nucleotides align to TRBD2. Germline-derived CDR1 and CDR2 are MNHEY and SMNVEV (reference sequence). V lost 3 bases to trimming and J lost 1 base; unmatched junction nucleotides: 7. The CDR3 is made up of 16 amino acids. In nucleotides, the CDR3 is TGTGCCAGCAGTTTTCTGGCTGGGGGGGGCACAGATACGCAGTATTTT. Translated, it gives CASSFLAGGGTDTQYF.

The chain carries TRBV4-3 and TRBJ2-3; no clear D. V lost 5 bases to trimming and J lost 0 bases, with 15 bases between them. CDR3 length equals 16 residues. Germline V lookup: CDR1 LGHNA, CDR2 YSLEER. CDR3 in DNA: TGCGCCAGCAGCGAAGGCAGACCCCCGAGCACAGATACGCAGTATTTT. Protein: CASSEGRPPSTDTQYF.

There are a few counts of this clonotype. The chain links TRBV9 to TRBJ1-2, with D possibly being TRBD1 (5 bases). CDR3 size: 15 residues. Germline loops: CDR1 SGDLS, CDR2 YYNGEE. V was cut by 4 bases and J by 8 bases, with 21 bases left in between. DNA for the CDR3: TGTGCCAGCAGCCCCCGGGACTCAACCCTTCGGGGCTACACCTTC. It specifies CASSPRDSTLRGYTF. Combining the CDR3 with reference TRBV9 and TRBJ1-2 gives the whole variable domain DSGVTQTPKHLITATGQRVTLRCSPRSGDLSVYWYQQSLDQGLQFLIQYYNGEERAKGNILERFSAQQFPDLHSELNLSSLELGDSALYFCASSPRDSTLRGYTFGSGTRLTVV.

The chain uses TRBV10-3 and TRBJ2-6; D possibly corresponds to TRBD1 (5 bases). The ends were cut back, 10 bases at V and 1 base at J, with 11 bases in the middle. Germline V gene data show CDR1 as ENHRY and CDR2 as SYGVKD. CDR3 length equals 14 residues. CDR3 amino acids: CATRQPSGANVLTF. The CDR3 coding sequence is TGTGCCACTCGACAGCCATCTGGGGCCAACGTCCTGACTTTC.

There are many counts of this clonotype. The J gene is TRBJ1-1, the V gene TRBV6-4; D not certain. The CDR3 covers 11 residues. Germline values: CDR1 MRHNA, CDR2 SNTAGT. The ends were cut back, 10 bases at V and 5 bases at J, with 11 bases in the middle. CDR3 nucleotide sequence: TGTGCCACCCGTCTCGGGACTGAAGCTTTCTTT. It is translated as CATRLGTEAFF.

This clonotype was recorded at least ten times. V is TRBV11-2 and J is TRBJ2-5, with D possibly matching TRBD2 (5 bases). Germline V gene lookup returns CDR1 SGHAT and CDR2 FQNNGV. V was pared by 3 bases and J by 5 bases, with 16 bases between. The length of the CDR3 is 15 residues. The CDR3 reads CASSFNTRMGETQYF. The CDR3 coding sequence is TGTGCCAGCAGCTTCAACACTAGGATGGGGGAGACCCAGTACTTC. Variable domain in full (rest from reference TRBV11-2 and TRBJ2-5): EAGVAQSPRYKIIEKRQSVAFWCNPISGHATLYWYQQILGQGPKLLIQFQNNGVVDDSQLPKDRFSAERLKGVDSTLKIQPAKLEDSAVYLCASSFNTRMGETQYFGPGTRLLVL.